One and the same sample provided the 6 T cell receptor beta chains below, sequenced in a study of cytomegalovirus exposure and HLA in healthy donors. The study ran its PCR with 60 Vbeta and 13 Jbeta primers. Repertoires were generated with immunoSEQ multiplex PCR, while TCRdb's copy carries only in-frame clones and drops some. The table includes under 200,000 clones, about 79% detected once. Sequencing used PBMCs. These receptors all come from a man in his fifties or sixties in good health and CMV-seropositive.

The CDR3 DNA reads TGTGCCAGCAGTTTAAATTCAGCGGGAGGGCCTAATGAGCAGTTCTTC. This sequence encodes CASSLNSAGGPNEQFF. The J gene is TRBJ2-1, the V gene TRBV27; TRBD2 aligns across 10 bases. CDR3 length: 16 residues. CDR1 and CDR2 from the germline V gene are MNHEY and SMNVEV (reference sequence). J lost 7 bases, V lost 2 bases, and 8 bases had no gene match.

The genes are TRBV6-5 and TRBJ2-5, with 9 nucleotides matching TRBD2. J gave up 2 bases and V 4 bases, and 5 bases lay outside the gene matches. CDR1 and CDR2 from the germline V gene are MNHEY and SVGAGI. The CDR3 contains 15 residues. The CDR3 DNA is TGTGCCAGCAGTTCCGTTACTAGCGGGCAAGAGACCCAGTACTTC. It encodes CASSSVTSGQETQYF.

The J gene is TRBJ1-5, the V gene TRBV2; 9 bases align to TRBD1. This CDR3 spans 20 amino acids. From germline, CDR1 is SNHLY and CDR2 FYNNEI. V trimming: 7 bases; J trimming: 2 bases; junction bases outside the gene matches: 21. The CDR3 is CASTRGGGTGILRGNQPQHF. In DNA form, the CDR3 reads TGTGCCAGCACCCGAGGAGGGGGGACAGGGATTTTAAGAGGCAATCAGCCCCAGCATTTT. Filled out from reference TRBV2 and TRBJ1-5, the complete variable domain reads EPEVTQTPSHQVTQMGQEVILRCVPISNHLYFYWYRQILGQKVEFLVSFYNNEISEKSEIFDDQFSVERPDGSNFTLKIRSTKLEDSAMYFCASTRGGGTGILRGNQPQHFGDGTRLSIL.

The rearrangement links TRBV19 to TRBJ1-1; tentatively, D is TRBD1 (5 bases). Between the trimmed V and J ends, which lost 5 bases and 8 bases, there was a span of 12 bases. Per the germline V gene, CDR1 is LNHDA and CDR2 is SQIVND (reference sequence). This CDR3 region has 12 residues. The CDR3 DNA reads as TGTGCCAGTAGTCAGGGTAACCCAGAAGCTTTCTTT. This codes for CASSQGNPEAFF.

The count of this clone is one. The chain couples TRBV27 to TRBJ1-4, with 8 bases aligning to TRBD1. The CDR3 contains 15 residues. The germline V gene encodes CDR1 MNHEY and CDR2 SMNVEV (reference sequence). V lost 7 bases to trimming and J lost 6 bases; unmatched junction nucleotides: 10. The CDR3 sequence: CASTTTGGVYEKLFF. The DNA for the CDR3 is TGTGCCAGCACCACCACAGGGGGGGTTTATGAAAAACTGTTTTTT.

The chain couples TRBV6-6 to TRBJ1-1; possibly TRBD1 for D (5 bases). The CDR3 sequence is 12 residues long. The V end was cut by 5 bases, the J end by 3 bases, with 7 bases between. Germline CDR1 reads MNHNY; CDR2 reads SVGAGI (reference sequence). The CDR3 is CASSAGDTEAFF. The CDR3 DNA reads TGTGCCAGCAGTGCGGGGGACACTGAAGCTTTCTTT.